A selection of T cell receptor beta chains follows, all from one sample in a study of cytomegalovirus exposure and HLA in healthy donors. The protocol was immunoSEQ multiplex PCR, while the TCRdb copy is restricted to in-frame clones and leaves out a portion. The sample has 120,000 or so clones; roughly four fifths are singletons. The sequenced sample was PBMCs. The receptor set was obtained from a young woman in good health and CMV-seronegative. Each CDR3 is given without its conserved first and last residue. The order of the fields is J gene, CDR3 length, V gene, CDR3 protein.

j_call: TRBJ1-2
cdr3_length: 12
v_call: TRBV28
cdr3_aa: ASSPPSTGYGYT

j_call: TRBJ2-1
cdr3_length: 13
v_call: TRBV7-8
cdr3_aa: ASSFRESSYNEQF

j_call: TRBJ2-5
cdr3_length: 11
v_call: TRBV9
cdr3_aa: ASSGQGKKTQY

j_call: TRBJ1-4
cdr3_length: 14
v_call: TRBV19
cdr3_aa: ASSMSTRGAGEKLF

j_call: TRBJ1-2
cdr3_length: 12
v_call: TRBV7-2
cdr3_aa: ASNPGTGGNGYT

j_call: TRBJ1-1
cdr3_length: 11
v_call: TRBV18
cdr3_aa: ASSPRGDYEAF

j_call: TRBJ1-2
cdr3_length: 12
v_call: TRBV6-5
cdr3_aa: ASSFGTGNYGYT

j_call: TRBJ2-5
cdr3_length: 12
v_call: TRBV4-2
cdr3_aa: ASRERDGRETQY

j_call: TRBJ2-1
cdr3_length: 14
v_call: TRBV10-3
cdr3_aa: AISEKRRSSYNGQF

j_call: TRBJ1-1
cdr3_length: 16
v_call: TRBV4-1
cdr3_aa: ASSQPPWRGAENTEAF

j_call: TRBJ1-5
cdr3_length: 14
v_call: TRBV6-1
cdr3_aa: ASREASQGSNQPQH

j_call: TRBJ1-2
cdr3_length: 14
v_call: TRBV5-4
cdr3_aa: ASSLAGGISNYGYT

j_call: TRBJ2-1
cdr3_length: 14
v_call: TRBV7-2
cdr3_aa: ASSLGVGGPRNEQF

j_call: TRBJ1-1
cdr3_length: 13
v_call: TRBV9
cdr3_aa: ASSGRQGPGTEAF

j_call: TRBJ1-5
cdr3_length: 15
v_call: TRBV5-4
cdr3_aa: ASSHPTGRGGNQPQH

j_call: TRBJ1-1
cdr3_length: 13
v_call: TRBV4-1
cdr3_aa: ASSQTGGLNTEAF

j_call: TRBJ2-7
cdr3_length: 12
v_call: TRBV4-1
cdr3_aa: ASEWRQGFGEQY

j_call: TRBJ1-2
cdr3_length: 12
v_call: TRBV7-9
cdr3_aa: ASSLVVQTGGYT

j_call: TRBJ2-1
cdr3_length: 16
v_call: TRBV7-8
cdr3_aa: ASRADEVAGGPSNEQF

j_call: TRBJ1-4
cdr3_length: 13
v_call: TRBV6-4
cdr3_aa: ASSESQGANEKLF

j_call: TRBJ2-7
cdr3_length: 12
v_call: TRBV10-3
cdr3_aa: AINSGGPSYEQY

j_call: TRBJ1-1
cdr3_length: 12
v_call: TRBV5-1
cdr3_aa: ASSFEPPPTEAF

j_call: TRBJ2-1
cdr3_length: 15
v_call: TRBV5-6
cdr3_aa: ASSWRIRLSSYNEQF

j_call: TRBJ2-5
cdr3_length: 13
v_call: TRBV7-9
cdr3_aa: ASSSTADIQETQY

j_call: TRBJ1-3
cdr3_length: 9
v_call: TRBV15
cdr3_aa: ATGRGNTIY

j_call: TRBJ2-1
cdr3_length: 12
v_call: TRBV5-4
cdr3_aa: ASSLRARVDEQF

j_call: TRBJ2-6
cdr3_length: 12
v_call: TRBV27
cdr3_aa: ASSATSGANGLT

j_call: TRBJ2-4
cdr3_length: 17
v_call: TRBV7-2
cdr3_aa: ASSLWLAGGGSAKNIQY

j_call: TRBJ1-1
cdr3_length: 16
v_call: TRBV4-3
cdr3_aa: ASSLVGANAGRVAEAF

j_call: TRBJ1-3
cdr3_length: 14
v_call: TRBV6-6
cdr3_aa: ASSSTTAVSGNTIY

j_call: TRBJ1-2
cdr3_length: 12
v_call: TRBV5-6
cdr3_aa: ASSFGREFGGYT

j_call: TRBJ2-1
cdr3_length: 13
v_call: TRBV5-8
cdr3_aa: ASSQGQIVYNEQF

j_call: TRBJ1-4
cdr3_length: 13
v_call: TRBV10-3
cdr3_aa: AISGFVGGGEKLF

j_call: TRBJ1-4
cdr3_length: 13
v_call: TRBV5-6
cdr3_aa: ASSFLGAGDEKLF

j_call: TRBJ2-1
cdr3_length: 13
v_call: TRBV4-2
cdr3_aa: ASSQGDSSYNEQF

j_call: TRBJ2-7
cdr3_length: 14
v_call: TRBV5-6
cdr3_aa: ASSFWFERDYYEQY

j_call: TRBJ1-3
cdr3_length: 13
v_call: TRBV7-2
cdr3_aa: ASTTDRGLGNTIY

j_call: TRBJ1-1
cdr3_length: 12
v_call: TRBV11-2
cdr3_aa: ARKIGGARTEAF

j_call: TRBJ2-7
cdr3_length: 11
v_call: TRBV6-5
cdr3_aa: ASGAGIAYEQY

j_call: TRBJ2-7
cdr3_length: 13
v_call: TRBV19
cdr3_aa: ASSIAPTRAYEQY

j_call: TRBJ2-3
cdr3_length: 14
v_call: TRBV5-1
cdr3_aa: ASSLALTGWGDTQY

j_call: TRBJ1-1
cdr3_length: 11
v_call: TRBV7-7
cdr3_aa: ASSLTDYTEAF

j_call: TRBJ2-7
cdr3_length: 10
v_call: TRBV10-1
cdr3_aa: ASSSGSYEQY

j_call: TRBJ2-1
cdr3_length: 12
v_call: TRBV7-9
cdr3_aa: ASSLESSYNEQF

j_call: TRBJ1-1
cdr3_length: 14
v_call: TRBV10-3
cdr3_aa: AISAPGDRVDTEAF

j_call: TRBJ1-6
cdr3_length: 12
v_call: TRBV4-2
cdr3_aa: ASSQGQGGSPLH

j_call: TRBJ2-7
cdr3_length: 13
v_call: TRBV4-2
cdr3_aa: ASSQGLTVSYEQY

j_call: TRBJ2-2
cdr3_length: 11
v_call: TRBV7-2
cdr3_aa: ASSRDRAGELF

j_call: TRBJ2-1
cdr3_length: 15
v_call: TRBV4-3
cdr3_aa: ASSQGQGGSSYNEQF

j_call: TRBJ2-5
cdr3_length: 11
v_call: TRBV4-3
cdr3_aa: ASSPEAQRDQY

j_call: TRBJ2-1
cdr3_length: 14
v_call: TRBV6-5
cdr3_aa: ASSSTSGGAYNEQF

j_call: TRBJ1-4
cdr3_length: 16
v_call: TRBV4-2
cdr3_aa: ASSQRAPIDRPNEKLF

j_call: TRBJ2-2
cdr3_length: 14
v_call: TRBV7-3
cdr3_aa: ASSRLGGPDTGELF

j_call: TRBJ2-1
cdr3_length: 13
v_call: TRBV6-5
cdr3_aa: ASSLDRGYGNEQF

j_call: TRBJ1-2
cdr3_length: 13
v_call: TRBV9
cdr3_aa: ASSVPPTPYYGYT